This T cell receptor beta chain was observed in a study of T cell responses to AZD1222 COVID-19 vaccine. Study-wide points: After the peak T cell response, and only then, were repertoires sampled. Spike as a whole was targeted by vaccine-associated CD4 TCRs, dominant at 160-218 and 743-854. Donors were chiefly white British, with a greater number of females, and clonal diversity was perhaps underestimated.

The CDR3 contains 16 residues. Assay: immunoSEQ multiplex PCR; the TCRdb copy retains only in-frame clones and omits some. The table records tens of thousands of clones, roughly nine tenths of them present only once. To note about this clone: What it binds is not known.

V usage is TRBV21-1 and J usage is TRBJ2-7; the tabulated D call, TRBD2, remains unverified against the DNA. TRBV21-1 is a documented pseudogene. This TCR came from an adult who received the AZD1222 COVID-19 vaccine. Sample: peripheral blood, taken 28 days after the second AZD1222 dose. CDR3 in DNA: TGTGCCAGCAGCAAAACCCCTCGGGATGGGTCCTACGAGCAGTACTTC. Encoded protein: CASSKTPRDGSYEQYF.